This TCR beta chain appears in the sequencing data of a study of blood T cell repertoires in COVID-19. Sequencing was performed with immunoSEQ multiplex PCR; in TCRdb, only in-frame clones are kept and a portion is missing. The table shows some 180,000 clones, with approximately 85% occurring only once. The V segment lost 2 bases and the J segment 4 bases; nucleotides outside the gene matches: 13. Germline-derived CDR1 and CDR2 are MNHEY and SMNVEV (reference sequence). CDR3 length equals 20 residues. Sequences were obtained from peripheral blood. The receptor was isolated from a woman aged 80 or older with COVID-19, enrolled during active disease. The chain is built from TRBV27 and TRBJ2-1, with TRBD2 matching 14 bases. The CDR3 nucleotides are TGTGCCAGCAGTTTAATGGATCCCGGGACTAGCGGGGGAAATTACAATGAGCAGTTCTTC. The encoded protein is CASSLMDPGTSGGNYNEQFF.